This TCR beta chain was retrieved from a study of cytomegalovirus exposure and HLA in healthy donors. The PCR ran on 60 Vbeta and 13 Jbeta primers. The repertoire was sequenced with immunoSEQ multiplex PCR; TCRdb's copy has only in-frame clones and lacks some. The repertoire holds roughly 140,000 clones, approximately 80% seen once, with 4.5% to 6.5% in the top ten. Findings of the study overall: When a later analysis was performed, an Asian-associated ancestry cluster reportedly had fewer N-insertions than the approximately 690-donor mean.

Of note for this clone: What it recognizes is unknown.

This CDR3 is 19 amino acids long. J gave up 0 bases and V 4 bases, and 16 bases lay outside the gene matches. Germline V gene sequence: CDR1 SGDLS, CDR2 YYNGEE. V usage is TRBV9 and J usage is TRBJ1-3; TRBD1 matches 7 bases. The sequenced sample consisted of PBMCs. The source of this sequence is a male donor in good health and CMV-seronegative. CDR3 sequence (DNA): TGTGCCAGCAGCACAAACCCAGGGGGAATCCCTCTCTCTGGAAACACCATATATTTT. It yields the protein CASSTNPGGIPLSGNTIYF.